These 30 T cell receptor beta chains originate from one sample sequenced in a study of CD8+ T cells in alopecia areata. The treatment denotes: oral pan-JAK inhibitor, 5-10 mg twice daily. Reverse transcription of extracted RNA yielded cDNA, which provided the sequencing template. Profiled with immunoSEQ multiplex PCR; TCRdb holds only in-frame clones, not every one. Of 42,000 or so clones detected, roughly 92% appear once; the ten largest clones hold over 15%. The input for sequencing was CD8+ T cells sorted from blood, taken at week 24, from a patient treated with tofacitinib. The receptors originated from a human donor with alopecia areata.

The gene calls are TRBV30 and TRBJ1-1; D is uncertain. Germline V gene data show CDR1 as GTSNPN and CDR2 as SVGIG (reference sequence). V gave up 0 bases and J gave up 1 base, with 3 bases separating them. The CDR3 totals 12 residues. In nucleotides, the CDR3 is TGTGCCTGGAGTGTCGGGAACACTGAAGCTTTCTTT. This translates into CAWSVGNTEAFF.

This clone showed up just a few times. This rearrangement joins TRBV29-1 to TRBJ2-7; 11 bases align to TRBD2. The CDR3 is 13 amino acids. The J segment lost 2 bases and the V segment lost 5 bases, leaving 2 bases of the junction unmatched. Germline assignment: CDR1 SQVTM and CDR2 ANQGSEA. In DNA, the CDR3 is TGCAGCGTTATTAGCGGGGGGGCCTACGAGCAGTACTTC. Protein product: CSVISGGAYEQYF.

This clone turned up a few times. The DNA for the CDR3 is TGTGCCAGCAGCTCTGCTAAGGGGGTGTACGAGCAGTACTTC. Translation gives CASSSAKGVYEQYF. The rearrangement uses TRBV7-9 and TRBJ2-7; TRBD1 might be the D (6 bases). From germline, CDR1 is SEHNR and CDR2 FQNEAQ (reference sequence). The germline V and J ends were trimmed by 4 bases and 4 bases, with 14 bases remaining between them. CDR3 length: 14 residues.

The chain combines TRBV29-1 with TRBJ2-1; TRBD2 matches at 8 bases. J was trimmed by 4 bases and V by 0 bases; bases with no gene match: 8. CDR1 is SQVTM and CDR2 is ANQGSEA in the germline V gene. The CDR3 consists of 16 residues. CDR3 amino acids: CSVEDPGGVEYNEQFF. The DNA for the CDR3 is TGCAGCGTTGAAGATCCGGGGGGGGTTGAGTACAATGAGCAGTTCTTC.

This chain joins TRBV7-9 and TRBJ2-5, with TRBD1 matching 9 bases. The end of the DNA is better explained by TRBJ2-7, so the J call may be wrong. The CDR3 contains 15 residues. Germline V gene data show CDR1 as SEHNR and CDR2 as FQNEAQ (reference sequence). The CDR3 DNA is TGTGCCAGCAGCTTATCGGGACAGGGCCTCTACGAGCAGTACTTC. It is translated as CASSLSGQGLYEQYF.

V usage is TRBV27 and J usage is TRBJ2-1; D gene unclear. CDR1 MNHEY and CDR2 SMNVEV come from the germline V gene (reference sequence). This CDR3 is built from 15 residues. V lost 0 bases and J lost 2, with 8 bases in between. CDR3 in amino acids: CASSLSSPAYNEQFF. The CDR3 DNA is TGTGCCAGCAGTTTATCCTCTCCGGCCTACAATGAGCAGTTCTTC.

This clone was detected a few times. The J gene is TRBJ2-3, the V gene TRBV7-6; maybe TRBD2 (5 bases). Germline CDR1 SGHVS, CDR2 FNYEAQ. CDR3 length: 17 residues. V gave up 5 bases and J gave up 10 bases, with 28 bases separating them. CDR3 coding DNA: TGTGCCAGCAGCCTCCCTGATAAGGACTCCATTACTATCGCGCAGTATTTT. This translates into CASSLPDKDSITIAQYF.

This rearrangement joins TRBV7-9 to TRBJ2-2; no clear D. This CDR3 has 15 amino acids. Trimming left V 5 bases short and J 5 bases short, with 15 bases between. Germline assignment: CDR1 SEHNR and CDR2 FQNEAQ (reference sequence). CDR3 loop: CASSTTVSSTGELFF. The CDR3 coding sequence is TGTGCCAGCAGCACCACAGTTTCGTCTACCGGGGAGCTGTTTTTT.

This chain links TRBV2 with TRBJ2-1; D remains unclear. This CDR3 is built from 10 residues. Germline-derived CDR1 and CDR2 are SNHLY and FYNNEI. Trimming shortened V by 7 bases and J by 6 bases, and 4 bases separated the two germline ends. CDR3 sequence (DNA): TGTGCCAGCATCTCCAATGAGCAGTTCTTC. It specifies CASISNEQFF.

J is TRBJ2-7 and V is TRBV4-1, with D tentatively TRBD1 (5 bases). Deletions cut 2 bases from V and 2 bases from J, with 16 bases between. This CDR3 region has 16 residues. Per germline, CDR1 MGHRA and CDR2 YSYEKL. CDR3 sequence reads: CASSQRGVGSTYEQYF. The CDR3 coding sequence is TGCGCCAGCAGCCAAAGGGGCGTCGGGTCGACCTACGAGCAGTACTTC.

This chain joins TRBV13 and TRBJ2-5; weak D call: TRBD2 (6 bases). The CDR3 runs to 16 residues. Trimming left V 2 bases short and J 5 bases short, with 18 bases between. Germline V gives CDR1 PRHDT, CDR2 FYEKMQ (reference sequence). This CDR3 reads CASSLSVVGGRETQYF. The CDR3 DNA follows: TGTGCCAGCAGCTTATCCGTCGTGGGGGGACGGGAGACCCAGTACTTC.

The chain recombines TRBV7-3 with TRBJ2-3; a possible D gene is TRBD2 (7 bases). The V gene lost 5 bases and the J gene lost 6 bases, with 18 bases spanning the gap. The CDR3 has 15 amino acids. The germline V gene has CDR1 SGHTA and CDR2 FQGTGA. CDR3 region: CASSPLGGAADTQYF. CDR3 DNA: TGTGCCAGCAGCCCGCTGGGGGGGGCCGCCGATACGCAGTATTTT. The variable domain in full, completed from reference TRBV7-3 and TRBJ2-3, reads GAGVSQTPSNKVTEKGKYVELRCDPISGHTALYWYRQSLGQGPEFLIYFQGTGAADDSGLPNDRFFAVRPEGSVSTLKIQRTERGDSAVYLCASSPLGGAADTQYFGPGTRLTVL.

The chain combines TRBV7-8 with TRBJ2-7; D gene ambiguous. Trimming stripped 0 bases from V and 0 bases from J, with 12 bases between. Germline V lookup: CDR1 SGHVS, CDR2 FQNEAQ. CDR3 length: 16 amino acids. Written as DNA, the CDR3 is TGTGCCAGCAGCTTAGCGGACGGGCTTCCCTCCTACGAGCAGTACTTC. This sequence encodes CASSLADGLPSYEQYF.

This clone came up once. The rearrangement joins TRBV7-8 to TRBJ2-7, with TRBD2 matching 12 bases. Looked up from germline, CDR1 is SGHVS and CDR2 is FQNEAQ. V trimming: 4 bases; J trimming: 2 bases; junction bases outside the gene matches: 9. The length of the CDR3 is 17 residues. This CDR3 is CASSSGGLAGPTYEQYF. The DNA for the CDR3 is TGTGCCAGCAGCTCCGGAGGACTAGCGGGGCCTACCTACGAGCAGTACTTC.

CDR3 bases: TGTGCCAGCAGCTTTATTTTGGATGAGCAGTTCTTC. Translated, it gives CASSFILDEQFF. The rearrangement links TRBV7-9 to TRBJ2-1; D is ambiguous. CDR1 and CDR2 (germline): SEHNR, FQNEAQ (reference sequence). V gave up 3 bases and J gave up 8 bases, with 8 bases separating them. This CDR3 has 12 residues.

The CDR3 region has the DNA TGTGCCAGCAGCGGACTAGCGGGGGGCTTCAGCTCCTACAATGAGCAGTTCTTC. This sequence encodes CASSGLAGGFSSYNEQFF. This chain connects TRBV2 to TRBJ2-1; 14 bases align to TRBD2. Losses at the gene ends were 6 bases for V and 0 bases for J; bases not matched to a gene: 7. Germline V lookup: CDR1 SNHLY, CDR2 FYNNEI. The CDR3 runs 18 residues.

The chain carries TRBV7-9 and TRBJ2-3, with D possibly matching TRBD1 (6 bases). Germline CDR1 and CDR2: SEHNR and FQNEAQ (reference sequence). The CDR3 consists of 13 residues. The V and J ends lost 3 bases and 14 bases respectively, with 18 bases between them. The DNA of the CDR3 is TGTGCCAGCAGCTTTGTCGGACAGAGACATGGGTATTTT. It specifies CASSFVGQRHGYF.

The V and J genes are TRBV4-3 and TRBJ1-1; D is ambiguous. Trimming took off 1 base at V and 2 bases at J, with 11 bases between the two ends. Germline V gene sequence: CDR1 LGHNA, CDR2 YSLEER. CDR3 length equals 15 residues. CDR3 DNA: TGCGCCAGCAGCCAAGGAACAGCCACAAACACTGAAGCTTTCTTT. Its translation: CASSQGTATNTEAFF.

The chain links TRBV6-1 to TRBJ2-7; 7 bases are a match to TRBD1. The J segment lost 8 bases and the V segment lost 3 bases, leaving 7 bases of the junction unmatched. Germline-derived CDR1 and CDR2 are MNHNS and SASEGT. This CDR3 is built from 13 residues. This CDR3 is CASSELTGNKQYF. The CDR3 region has the DNA TGTGCCAGCAGTGAGTTGACAGGGAACAAGCAGTACTTC.

This clone was seen just once. V and J are TRBV21-1 and TRBJ2-7; the table's D call, TRBD2, was not checked against the DNA. TRBV21-1 corresponds to a pseudogene. This CDR3 has 15 residues. The CDR3, as DNA: TGTGCCAGCAGCAAAGGGGAGAAGGTTAGGGCCAAGCAGTACTTC. Protein: CASSKGEKVRAKQYF.

J is TRBJ2-2 and V is TRBV11-1; D gene unclear. CDR1 and CDR2 from the germline V gene are SGHAT and FQDESV (reference sequence). Trimming shortened V by 4 bases and J by 7 bases, and 4 bases separated the two germline ends. This CDR3 is built from 11 residues. CDR3 region: CASSSLGELFF. In DNA form, the CDR3 reads TGTGCCAGCAGCTCCCTCGGGGAGCTGTTTTTT. Based on the CDR3 plus reference TRBV11-1 and TRBJ2-2, the full variable domain is EAEVAQSPRYKITEKSQAVAFWCDPISGHATLYWYRQILGQGPELLVQFQDESVVDDSQLPKDRFSAERLKGVDSTLKIQPAELGDSAMYLCASSSLGELFFGEGSRLTVL.

This clone has a single count. The chain joins TRBV7-9 to TRBJ1-1, with 7 bases lining up with TRBD1. Trimming cost V 1 base and J 4 bases; bases outside gene matches: 6. Germline assignment: CDR1 SEHNR and CDR2 FQNEAQ (reference sequence). CDR3 length equals 15 residues. In DNA, the CDR3 is TGTGCCAGCAGCTTAGTGGCAGGGGGGATCACTGAAGCTTTCTTT. It translates to CASSLVAGGITEAFF.

This chain links TRBV12-5 with TRBJ1-5; the match to TRBD1 covers 9 bases. The CDR3 is 14 amino acids. V gave up 8 bases and J gave up 4 bases; unmatched junction bases: 6. From germline, CDR1 is LGHNT and CDR2 FRNRAP. This chain's CDR3 is CASRQGQGNQPQHF. Here the CDR3 DNA reads TGTGCTAGTCGACAAGGACAGGGGAATCAGCCCCAGCATTTT.

This clone has only one observation. The chain recombines TRBV6-1 with TRBJ2-2, with TRBD1 as a possible D gene (6 bases). Per the germline V gene, CDR1 is MNHNS and CDR2 is SASEGT. V was shortened by 0 bases and J by 3 bases, with 8 bases between the two germline ends. The CDR3 spans 15 residues. This CDR3 is CASSEAAGDTGELFF. The CDR3 coding sequence is TGTGCCAGCAGTGAAGCGGCAGGGGACACCGGGGAGCTGTTTTTT.

This clone was seen only once. The chain employs TRBV28 and TRBJ2-4, with 8 bases fitting TRBD2. Germline loops: CDR1 MDHEN, CDR2 SYDVKM. With V trimmed by 7 bases and J by 0 bases, 5 bases remained unmatched. The CDR3 contains 15 residues. In DNA, the CDR3 is TGTGCCAGCACCCCAGCGGGGGTAGCCAAAAACATTCAGTACTTC. Its protein is CASTPAGVAKNIQYF.

The chain employs TRBV4-3 and TRBJ2-1; no reliable D call. Between the trimmed V and J ends, which lost 1 base and 7 bases, there was a span of 11 bases. Germline V gene sequence: CDR1 LGHNA, CDR2 YSLEER. The CDR3 covers 14 residues. The CDR3 region has the DNA TGCGCCAGCAGCCAAGTATTCTCCGGGAATGAGCAGTTCTTC. This sequence encodes CASSQVFSGNEQFF.

The chain has TRBV19 and TRBJ2-7; TRBD1 aligns across 9 bases. V shed 6 bases, J shed 3 bases, and the junction held 6 bases outside the gene matches. The CDR3 runs 14 residues. The V gene's germline CDR1 is LNHDA and CDR2 SQIVND (reference sequence). The CDR3 sequence is CASSLTGGDYEQYF. The CDR3 bases are TGTGCCAGTAGCTTGACAGGGGGAGACTACGAGCAGTACTTC.

This clone was found a few times. The chain couples TRBV29-1 to TRBJ2-6, with D uncertain. Trimming left V 4 bases short and J 0 bases short, with 16 bases between. CDR1 SQVTM and CDR2 ANQGSEA come from the germline V gene. This CDR3 spans 17 amino acids. The CDR3 loop is CSVAGGISLSGANVLTF. CDR3 DNA sequence: TGCAGCGTTGCTGGTGGCATATCTCTCTCTGGGGCCAACGTCCTGACTTTC.

The CDR3 nucleotides are TGTGCCAGCAGTTTATCGCGAGGGAACGAGCAGTACTTC. Translating gives CASSLSRGNEQYF. The rearrangement links TRBV27 to TRBJ2-7, with D tentatively TRBD2 (5 bases). The germline V and J ends were trimmed by 0 bases and 5 bases, with 8 bases remaining between them. Germline CDR1 MNHEY, CDR2 SMNVEV (reference sequence). This CDR3 is built from 13 residues.

The genes are TRBV29-1 and TRBJ2-7; possible D gene TRBD1, 5 bases. V was trimmed by 1 base and J by 4 bases, leaving 14 bases between them. Germline V gene lookup returns CDR1 SQVTM and CDR2 ANQGSEA. This CDR3 spans 14 amino acids. CDR3 residues: CSVEGGQAPYEQYF. As DNA, the CDR3 is TGCAGCGTTGAAGGGGGCCAGGCCCCTTACGAGCAGTACTTC.